The clone carrying this TCR beta chain was counted between two and nine times. As yet, its antigen is unknown. This specimen comes from a study of T cells in Graves' hyperthyroidism and ophthalmopathy. The investigators amplified TCR beta CDR3 regions from RNA transcripts. A set of HTBI primers served as the primers for a first-round RT-PCR of the TCR CDR3. TCRdb passed the multiplex PCR reads through MiXCR, listing each CDR3 protein once. The table lists about 660,000 distinct CDR3 sequences, 45% of them singletons. V lost 11 bases and J 3 bases, leaving 14 bases between the germline ends. The V gene's germline CDR1 is ENHRY and CDR2 SYGVKD. The CDR3 is made up of 13 amino acids. Any patient presenting with uncontrolled infection, other autoimmune disease, pregnancy or lactation was left out. Whole-study results and caveats: A median about 6.2 months before onset, the model predicted ophthalmopathy. Stable hyperthyroidism and ophthalmopathy were separated using 13 V-J signatures.

The chain joins TRBV10-3 to TRBJ1-5, with a tentative D call TRBD1 (5 bases). This clonotype was obtained from an adult man with Graves' disease, either hyperthyroidism or ophthalmopathy (not recorded which). The specimen was peripheral blood or thyroid tissue (not recorded which). The CDR3 loop reads CASAGQFNQPQHF. The CDR3 DNA reads as TGTGCCTCAGCGGGGCAATTCAATCAGCCCCAGCATTTT.